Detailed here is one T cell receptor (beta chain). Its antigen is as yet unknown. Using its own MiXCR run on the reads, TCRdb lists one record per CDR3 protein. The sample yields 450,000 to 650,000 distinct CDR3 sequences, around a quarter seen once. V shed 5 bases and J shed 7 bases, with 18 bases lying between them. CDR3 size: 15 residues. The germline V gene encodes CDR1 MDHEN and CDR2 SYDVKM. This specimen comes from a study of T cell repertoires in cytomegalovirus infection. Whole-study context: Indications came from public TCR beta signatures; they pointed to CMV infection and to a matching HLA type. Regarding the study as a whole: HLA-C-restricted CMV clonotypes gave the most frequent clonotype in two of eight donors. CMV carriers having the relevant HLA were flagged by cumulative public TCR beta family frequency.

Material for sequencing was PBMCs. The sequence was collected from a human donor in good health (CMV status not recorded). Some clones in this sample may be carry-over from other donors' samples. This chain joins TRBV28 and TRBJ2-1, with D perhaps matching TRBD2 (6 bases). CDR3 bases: TGTGCCAGCAGTAAAGTCCCGGGACTCAAAAATGAGCAGTTCTTC. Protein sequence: CASSKVPGLKNEQFF.